The rows below give T cell receptor beta chains drawn from one sample of a study of post-analysis software for immune sequencing data. In TCRdb, the PCR reads were re-called with MiXCR into one record per CDR3 protein. The sample lists approximately 630,000 distinct CDR3 sequences, over 45% occurring once. The sequenced sample consisted of blood. These receptors all come from a girl aged 2 to 10 with multiple sclerosis. CDR3s include the opening cysteine and the closing phenylalanine or tryptophan. The D gene is left open where the match is weak.

D	V	J	CDR3
-	TRBV20-1	TRBJ2-4	CSAKRTGEVGAKNIQYF
TRBD2	TRBV5-6	TRBJ2-1	CASSLRKRDRNEQFF
TRBD1	TRBV10-3	TRBJ1-5	CAINLDRDQPQHF
-	TRBV15	-	CATSRDRVHEQYF
-	TRBV9	TRBJ1-1	CASSVGGRKTEAFF
TRBD1	TRBV29-1	TRBJ2-1	CSVEGTGLPYNEQFF
TRBD2	TRBV11-2	TRBJ2-3	CASSLDGSGGVDTQYF
-	TRBV10-3	-	CAISELWDVTSRYEQYF
-	TRBV12-3/TRBV12-4	TRBJ2-3	CASSPTRGRGTDTQYF
-	TRBV6-5	TRBJ2-1	CASSSGTPYNEQFF
TRBD2	TRBV27	TRBJ2-3	CASSLGATSGGSADTQYF
-	TRBV3-1	TRBJ1-6	CASSQDFGGIGSPLHF
-	TRBV7-9	TRBJ2-7	CASSLEGASYRYEQYF
-	TRBV29-1	TRBJ2-7	CSVDYGSYEQYF
TRBD2	TRBV4-2	TRBJ2-6	CARSHNVAGAEGANVLTF
-	TRBV5-8	TRBJ2-1	CASSYSRVNEQFF
-	TRBV7-9	-	CASSLVLSGDVQYEQYF
-	TRBV7-2	TRBJ2-4	CASSPPPWGGKAKNIQYF
-	TRBV4-1	TRBJ2-1	CASSQRDLGDEQFF
-	TRBV18	TRBJ2-1	CASSESSSSYNEQFF
-	TRBV12-3/TRBV12-4	TRBJ1-6	CASSLGGGDYSPLHF
TRBD2	TRBV10-2	TRBJ2-5	CASRAAGVGETQYF
TRBD2	TRBV5-1	TRBJ2-5	CASSLVSGDQETQYF
-	TRBV7-2	TRBJ2-4	CASSSSGTIAKNIQYF
-	TRBV3-1	TRBJ1-2	CASRSDSYGYTF
-	TRBV28	TRBJ2-7	CASRTEGVYEQYF
TRBD2	TRBV4-2	TRBJ2-5	CASSQARTSGSRGETQYF
TRBD2	TRBV20-1	TRBJ2-5	CSARGGTSGFQETQYF
-	TRBV29-1	TRBJ2-7	CSVGRTPVPYEQYF
-	TRBV6-4	TRBJ2-1	CASSDDGLSSYDEQFF
-	TRBV6-5	TRBJ2-1	CASSPRQLSYNEQFF
-	TRBV7-9	TRBJ1-4	CASSSRQPTNEKLFF
-	TRBV20-1	TRBJ2-1	CSPHRRENEQFF
-	TRBV2	TRBJ2-5	CASKGPGAETQYF
TRBD2	TRBV27	TRBJ2-1	CATSGRYNEQFF
TRBD2	TRBV20-1	TRBJ2-1	CSAAGTSGTNEQFF
-	TRBV6-2/TRBV6-3	TRBJ2-3	CTSRPLQGMGADTQYF